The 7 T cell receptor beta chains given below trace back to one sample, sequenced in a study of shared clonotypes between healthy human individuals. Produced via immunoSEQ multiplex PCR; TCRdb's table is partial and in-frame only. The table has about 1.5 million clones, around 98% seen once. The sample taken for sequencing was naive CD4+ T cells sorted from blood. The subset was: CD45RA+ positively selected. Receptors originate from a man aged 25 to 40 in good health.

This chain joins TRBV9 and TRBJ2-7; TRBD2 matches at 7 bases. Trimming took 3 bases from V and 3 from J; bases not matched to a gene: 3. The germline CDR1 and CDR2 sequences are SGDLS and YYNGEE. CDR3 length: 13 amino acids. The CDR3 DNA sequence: TGTGCCAGCAGCGCCCGGGAGGACTACGAGCAGTACTTC. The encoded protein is CASSAREDYEQYF.

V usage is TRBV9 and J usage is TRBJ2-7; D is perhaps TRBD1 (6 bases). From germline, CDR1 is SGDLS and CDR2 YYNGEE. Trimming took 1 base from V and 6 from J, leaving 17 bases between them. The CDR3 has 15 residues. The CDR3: CASSVTSDRLAEQYF. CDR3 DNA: TGTGCCAGCAGCGTAACCTCAGACAGGCTGGCCGAGCAGTACTTC. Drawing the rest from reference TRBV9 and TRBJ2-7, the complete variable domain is DSGVTQTPKHLITATGQRVTLRCSPRSGDLSVYWYQQSLDQGLQFLIQYYNGEERAKGNILERFSAQQFPDLHSELNLSSLELGDSALYFCASSVTSDRLAEQYFGPGTRLTVT.

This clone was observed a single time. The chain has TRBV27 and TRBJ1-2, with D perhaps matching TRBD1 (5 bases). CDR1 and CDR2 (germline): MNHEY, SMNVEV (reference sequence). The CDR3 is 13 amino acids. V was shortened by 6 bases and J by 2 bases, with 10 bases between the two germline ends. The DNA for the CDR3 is TGTGCCAGCAGAGCGACAGCAAACTATGGCTACACCTTC. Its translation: CASRATANYGYTF.

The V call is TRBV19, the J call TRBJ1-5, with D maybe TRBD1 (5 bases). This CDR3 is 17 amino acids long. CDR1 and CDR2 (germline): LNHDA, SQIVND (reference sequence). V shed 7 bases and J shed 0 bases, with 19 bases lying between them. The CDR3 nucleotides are TGTGCCAGTACGGGGGGGGTTTCGTCGTATAGCAATCAGCCCCAGCATTTT. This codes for CASTGGVSSYSNQPQHF.

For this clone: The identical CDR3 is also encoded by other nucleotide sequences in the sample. CDR3 DNA: TGTGCCAGCAGTTTTTCGGTTCAGCCCCAGCATTTT. It specifies CASSFSVQPQHF. The gene calls are TRBV28 and TRBJ1-5; no definite D call. Trimming left V 3 bases short and J 6 bases short, with 6 bases between. Germline loops: CDR1 MDHEN, CDR2 SYDVKM. The CDR3 totals 12 residues.

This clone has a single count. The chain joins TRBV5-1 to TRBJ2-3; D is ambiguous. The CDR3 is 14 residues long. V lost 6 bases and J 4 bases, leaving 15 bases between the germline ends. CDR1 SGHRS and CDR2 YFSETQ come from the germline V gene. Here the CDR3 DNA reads TGCGCCAGCATGGTCAGCCGGGCCCCAGATACGCAGTATTTT. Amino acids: CASMVSRAPDTQYF.

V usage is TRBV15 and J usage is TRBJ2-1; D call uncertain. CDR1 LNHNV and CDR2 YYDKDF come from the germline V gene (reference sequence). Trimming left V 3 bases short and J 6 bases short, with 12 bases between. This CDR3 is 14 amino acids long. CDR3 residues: CATSSALPGNEQFF. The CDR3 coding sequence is TGTGCCACCAGCAGCGCCTTGCCGGGCAATGAGCAGTTCTTC.